The sequence of this T cell receptor beta chain was determined in a study of spatial heterogeneity in lung cancer. Across the whole study: There were, on average, more than nine raw-read appearances for each unique TCR and UMI combination.

Sample time point: sample taken at primary tumor resection. The donors comprised about 70 untreated early-stage non-small cell lung cancer patients. The sequenced material consisted of unsorted whole RNA from tumor, nontumor lung or frozen PBMC. CDR3 length equals 14 residues. Trimming cost V 3 bases and J 2 bases, with 8 bases left between them. Germline CDR1 LNHDA, CDR2 SQIVND (reference sequence). A single record per CDR3 protein comes from TCRdb applying MiXCR to the 5' RACE reads. This sample has some 40,000 distinct CDR3 sequences, with about 5% found just once. Broader study findings: There were more appearances of ubiquitous expanded tumor TCRs in blood at resection than at follow-up.

The sample holds many counts of this clonotype. Its specificity is unknown. The rearrangement uses TRBV19 and TRBJ1-5; D not certain. The specimen was PBMCs, collected at surgery. This TCR was sampled from a female donor with early-stage non-small cell lung cancer. CDR3 in DNA: TGTGCCAGTAGTATCTTAGACCGCAATCAGCCCCAGCATTTT. Encoded protein: CASSILDRNQPQHF.